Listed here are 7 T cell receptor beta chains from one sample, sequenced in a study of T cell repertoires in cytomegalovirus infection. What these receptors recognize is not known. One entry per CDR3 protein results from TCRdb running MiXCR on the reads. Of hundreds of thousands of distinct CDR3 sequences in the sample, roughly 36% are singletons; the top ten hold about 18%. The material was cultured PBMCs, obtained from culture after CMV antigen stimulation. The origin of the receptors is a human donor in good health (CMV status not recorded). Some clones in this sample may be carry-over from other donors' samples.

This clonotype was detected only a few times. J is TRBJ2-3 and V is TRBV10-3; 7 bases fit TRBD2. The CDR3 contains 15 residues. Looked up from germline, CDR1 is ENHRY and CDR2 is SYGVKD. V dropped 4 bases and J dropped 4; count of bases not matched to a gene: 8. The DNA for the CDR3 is TGTGCCATCAGTGGGGGGACTACCGTGGCAGATACGCAGTATTTT. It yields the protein CAISGGTTVADTQYF.

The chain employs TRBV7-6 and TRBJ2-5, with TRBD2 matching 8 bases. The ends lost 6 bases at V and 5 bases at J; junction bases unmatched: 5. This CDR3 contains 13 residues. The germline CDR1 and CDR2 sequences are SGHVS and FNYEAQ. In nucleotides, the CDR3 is TGTGCCAGCAGACGCCCTAGCGGGGAGACCCAGTACTTC. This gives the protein CASRRPSGETQYF.

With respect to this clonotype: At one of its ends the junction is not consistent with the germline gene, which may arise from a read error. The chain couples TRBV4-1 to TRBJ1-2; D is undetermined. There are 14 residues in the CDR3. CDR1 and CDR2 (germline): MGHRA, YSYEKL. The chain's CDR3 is CASSQDVGNYGYTF. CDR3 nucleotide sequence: TGTGCCAGCAGCCAAGATGTGGGAAACTATGGCTACACCTTC.

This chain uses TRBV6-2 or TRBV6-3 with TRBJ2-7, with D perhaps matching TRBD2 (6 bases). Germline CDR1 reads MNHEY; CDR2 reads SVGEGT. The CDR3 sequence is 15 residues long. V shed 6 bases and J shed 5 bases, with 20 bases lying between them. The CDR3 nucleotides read TGTGCCAGCAGCCGAACCGGGACTTTGGGCCACGAGCAGTACTTC. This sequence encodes CASSRTGTLGHEQYF.

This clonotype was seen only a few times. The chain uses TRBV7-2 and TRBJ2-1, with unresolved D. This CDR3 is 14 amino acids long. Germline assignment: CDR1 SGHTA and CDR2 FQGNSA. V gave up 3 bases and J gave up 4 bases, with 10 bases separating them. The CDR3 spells CASSFYRAYNEQFF. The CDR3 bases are TGTGCCAGCAGCTTTTATCGGGCATACAATGAGCAGTTCTTC.

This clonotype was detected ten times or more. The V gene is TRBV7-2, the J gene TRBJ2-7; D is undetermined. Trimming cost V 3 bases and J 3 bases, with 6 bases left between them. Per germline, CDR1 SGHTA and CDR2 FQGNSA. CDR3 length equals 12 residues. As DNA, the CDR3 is TGTGCCAGCAGCTTCCTAGGCTACGAGCAGTACTTC. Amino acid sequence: CASSFLGYEQYF.

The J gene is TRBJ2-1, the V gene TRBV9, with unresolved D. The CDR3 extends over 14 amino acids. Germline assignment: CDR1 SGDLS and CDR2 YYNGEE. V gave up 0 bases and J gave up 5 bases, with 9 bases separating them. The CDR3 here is CASSVAGGNNEQFF. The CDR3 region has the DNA TGTGCCAGCAGCGTAGCGGGCGGTAACAATGAGCAGTTCTTC.